What follows describes a single T cell receptor beta chain. Antigen: not known. This sample was included in a study of T cell responses to AZD1222 COVID-19 vaccine. V shed 0 bases, J shed 4 bases, and the junction held 10 bases outside the gene matches. CDR3 length equals 16 residues. Per the germline V gene, CDR1 is GTSNPN and CDR2 is SVGIG (reference sequence). Broader study findings: Along spike, vaccine-associated CD4 TCRs were found throughout, with dominance at 160-218 and 743-854. Clonal diversity may have been underestimated, and the donors were mostly white British, with more females than males. Repertoire collection took place solely once the T cell response had peaked.

The method was immunoSEQ multiplex PCR; TCRdb's version includes in-frame clones alone and lacks a portion of them. Of over 120,000 clones listed, approximately 85% are singletons. The chain combines TRBV30 with TRBJ1-2, with 8 bases aligning to TRBD1. This receptor was taken from an adult in good health. The sequencing used peripheral blood, collected on day 0 of AZD1222 vaccination. The CDR3 spells CAWSVRPTGDSYGYTF. Here the CDR3 DNA reads TGTGCCTGGAGTGTAAGACCGACAGGGGATTCCTATGGCTACACCTTC.